A selection of T cell receptor beta chains follows, all from one sample in a study of blood T cell repertoires in COVID-19. The repertoire was sequenced with immunoSEQ multiplex PCR; TCRdb's copy has only in-frame clones and lacks some. Of 310,000 or so clones listed, approximately 83% were seen once; the top ten hold roughly 2.1%. Source material: peripheral blood. The receptors stem from a woman younger than 45 who had recovered from COVID-19. Each CDR3 is given with its conserved first and last residue. Each record gives: clone size, D gene, J gene, V gene, CDR3 protein, CDR3 DNA. D genes are given only for firm matches. The size of a clone is reported for some rows only, either as once, few or many, or as a class for expanded clones.

abundance: NA; d_gene: NA; j_gene: TRBJ2-2; v_gene: TRBV19; CDR3aa: CASSLTHYSNTGELFF; CDR3nt: TGTGCCAGTAGTCTAACGCACTACTCGAACACCGGGGAGCTGTTTTTT
abundance: once; d_gene: TRBD2; j_gene: TRBJ2-5; v_gene: TRBV7-8; CDR3aa: CASSLEGRGSRVGETQYF; CDR3nt: TGTGCCAGCAGCTTAGAGGGGAGGGGTAGTCGTGTCGGAGAGACCCAGTACTTC
abundance: NA; d_gene: NA; j_gene: TRBJ1-6; v_gene: TRBV27; CDR3aa: CASSLQQGKSSGSPLHF; CDR3nt: TGTGCCAGCAGTTTGCAACAGGGAAAAAGTTCAGGATCACCCCTCCACTTT
abundance: NA; d_gene: TRBD2; j_gene: TRBJ2-1; v_gene: TRBV9; CDR3aa: CASSVAGRAANEQFF; CDR3nt: TGTGCCAGCAGCGTAGCCGGGAGGGCCGCCAATGAGCAGTTCTTC
abundance: NA; d_gene: TRBD1; j_gene: TRBJ1-2; v_gene: TRBV9; CDR3aa: CASSRTGENYGYTF; CDR3nt: TGTGCCAGCAGTAGGACAGGGGAAAACTATGGCTACACCTTC
abundance: once; d_gene: NA; j_gene: TRBJ2-7; v_gene: TRBV10-3; CDR3aa: CAISNSNYEQYF; CDR3nt: TGTGCCATCAGTAACAGCAACTACGAGCAGTACTTC
abundance: once; d_gene: NA; j_gene: TRBJ1-1; v_gene: TRBV14; CDR3aa: CASSLAGRGFEAFF; CDR3nt: TGTGCCAGCAGCCTGGCCGGGAGGGGATTTGAAGCTTTCTTT
abundance: NA; d_gene: TRBD1; j_gene: TRBJ1-1; v_gene: TRBV3-1/TRBV3-2; CDR3aa: CASSITGETEAFF; CDR3nt: TGTGCCAGCAGCATAACAGGGGAGACTGAAGCTTTCTTT
abundance: NA; d_gene: TRBD1; j_gene: TRBJ1-6; v_gene: TRBV7-9; CDR3aa: CATDLGGTGGSPLHF; CDR3nt: TGTGCCACTGATCTCGGTGGGACAGGGGGTTCACCCCTCCACTTT
abundance: NA; d_gene: NA; j_gene: TRBJ1-4; v_gene: TRBV6-5; CDR3aa: CASSYFSTSNEKLFF; CDR3nt: TGTGCCAGCAGTTACTTTTCCACTTCTAATGAAAAACTGTTTTTT
abundance: NA; d_gene: TRBD2; j_gene: TRBJ2-1; v_gene: TRBV10-3; CDR3aa: CAIKRGTSGYNEQFF; CDR3nt: TGTGCCATCAAAAGGGGGACTAGCGGTTACAATGAGCAGTTCTTC
abundance: once; d_gene: NA; j_gene: TRBJ2-7; v_gene: TRBV4-3; CDR3aa: CASSQDIRQMTHEQYF; CDR3nt: TGCGCCAGCAGCCAAGACATCCGACAAATGACCCACGAGCAGTACTTC
abundance: NA; d_gene: TRBD2; j_gene: TRBJ2-1; v_gene: TRBV14; CDR3aa: CASSFRTSGSYNEQFF; CDR3nt: TGTGCCAGCAGCTTCAGGACTAGCGGCTCCTACAATGAGCAGTTCTTC
abundance: NA; d_gene: TRBD1; j_gene: TRBJ1-2; v_gene: TRBV11-2; CDR3aa: CASSSHRGRIGGYTF; CDR3nt: TGTGCCAGCAGCTCCCACAGGGGGCGCATTGGTGGCTACACCTTC
abundance: NA; d_gene: NA; j_gene: TRBJ1-1; v_gene: TRBV19; CDR3aa: CASSIGRGANTEAFF; CDR3nt: TGTGCCAGTAGTATCGGCAGGGGCGCTAACACTGAAGCTTTCTTT
abundance: NA; d_gene: TRBD1; j_gene: TRBJ2-1; v_gene: TRBV7-8; CDR3aa: CASSPDRSSYNEQFF; CDR3nt: TGTGCCAGCAGCCCGGACAGGAGCTCCTACAATGAGCAGTTCTTC
abundance: NA; d_gene: NA; j_gene: TRBJ1-1; v_gene: TRBV19; CDR3aa: CASKDGQATTEAFF; CDR3nt: TGTGCCAGTAAAGATGGGCAGGCTACAACTGAAGCTTTCTTT
abundance: NA; d_gene: NA; j_gene: TRBJ1-1; v_gene: TRBV5-4; CDR3aa: CASSLYTAYTEAFF; CDR3nt: TGTGCCAGCAGCTTGTACACAGCTTACACTGAAGCTTTCTTT
abundance: NA; d_gene: TRBD2; j_gene: TRBJ2-1; v_gene: TRBV12-5; CDR3aa: CASGFDRGSGRGINEQFF; CDR3nt: TGTGCTAGTGGTTTCGATAGGGGAAGCGGGAGGGGAATTAATGAGCAGTTCTTC
abundance: NA; d_gene: NA; j_gene: TRBJ1-3; v_gene: TRBV7-9; CDR3aa: CASSSNPKDSFSGNTIYF; CDR3nt: TGTGCCAGCAGCTCCAACCCAAAGGACAGCTTCTCTGGAAACACCATATATTTT
abundance: NA; d_gene: TRBD1; j_gene: TRBJ2-1; v_gene: TRBV7-9; CDR3aa: CASKTRRGRNNEQFF; CDR3nt: TGTGCCAGCAAAACGCGCAGGGGGCGCAACAATGAGCAGTTCTTC
abundance: NA; d_gene: NA; j_gene: TRBJ1-2; v_gene: TRBV2; CDR3aa: CASSPRQFSNYGYTF; CDR3nt: TGTGCCAGCAGTCCTAGACAGTTTAGCAACTATGGCTACACCTTC